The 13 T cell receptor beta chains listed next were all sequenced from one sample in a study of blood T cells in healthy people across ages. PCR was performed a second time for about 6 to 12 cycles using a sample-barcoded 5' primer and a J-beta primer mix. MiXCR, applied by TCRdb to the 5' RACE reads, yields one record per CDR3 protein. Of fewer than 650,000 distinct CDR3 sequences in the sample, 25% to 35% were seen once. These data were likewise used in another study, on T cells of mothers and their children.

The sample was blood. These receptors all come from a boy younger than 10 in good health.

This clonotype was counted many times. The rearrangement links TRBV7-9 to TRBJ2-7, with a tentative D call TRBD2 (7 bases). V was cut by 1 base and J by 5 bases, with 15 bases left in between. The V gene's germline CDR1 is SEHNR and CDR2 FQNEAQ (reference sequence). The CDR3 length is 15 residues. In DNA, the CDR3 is TGTGCCAGCAGCTTAGAGCTAGGGGGGGTCCACGAGCAGTACTTC. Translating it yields CASSLELGGVHEQYF.

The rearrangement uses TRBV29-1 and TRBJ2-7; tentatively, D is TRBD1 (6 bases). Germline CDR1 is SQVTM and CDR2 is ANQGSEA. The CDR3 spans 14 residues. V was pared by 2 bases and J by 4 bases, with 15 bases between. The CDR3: CSVESGTSFYEQYF. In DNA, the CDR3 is TGCAGCGTTGAATCCGGGACATCCTTTTACGAGCAGTACTTC.

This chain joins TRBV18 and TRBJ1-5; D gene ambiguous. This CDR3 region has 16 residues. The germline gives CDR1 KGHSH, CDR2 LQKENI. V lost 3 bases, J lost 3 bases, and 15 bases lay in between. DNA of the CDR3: TGTGCCAGCTCACCCCCTCTTTCACAGAACAATCAGCCCCAGCATTTT. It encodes CASSPPLSQNNQPQHF.

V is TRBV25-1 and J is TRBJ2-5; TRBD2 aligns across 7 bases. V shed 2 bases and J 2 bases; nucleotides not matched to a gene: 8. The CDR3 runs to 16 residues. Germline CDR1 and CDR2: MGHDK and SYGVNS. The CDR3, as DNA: TGTGCCAGCAGTGAACCTCTAGCGGTATATCAAGAGACCCAGTACTTC. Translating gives CASSEPLAVYQETQYF.

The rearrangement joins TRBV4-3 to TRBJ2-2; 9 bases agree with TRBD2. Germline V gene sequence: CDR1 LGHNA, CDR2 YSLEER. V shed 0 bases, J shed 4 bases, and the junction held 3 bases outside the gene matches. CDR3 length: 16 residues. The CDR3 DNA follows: TGCGCCAGCAGCCAAGAATATAGCGGGGGCACCGGGGAGCTGTTTTTT. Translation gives CASSQEYSGGTGELFF.

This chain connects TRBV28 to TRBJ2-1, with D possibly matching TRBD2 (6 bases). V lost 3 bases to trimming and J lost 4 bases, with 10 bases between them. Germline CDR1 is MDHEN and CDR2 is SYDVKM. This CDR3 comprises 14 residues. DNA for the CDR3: TGTGCCAGCAGTTTGCGGGAACCTTACAATGAGCAGTTCTTC. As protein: CASSLREPYNEQFF.

The CDR3 bases are TGCGCCAGCAGCTACGGACAGGCCAACACCGGGGAGCTGTTTTTT. Its translation is CASSYGQANTGELFF. This rearrangement joins TRBV5-1 to TRBJ2-2; the match to TRBD1 covers 7 bases. V trimming: 3 bases; J trimming: 2 bases; junction bases outside the gene matches: 4. Germline V gene lookup returns CDR1 SGHRS and CDR2 YFSETQ. The length of the CDR3 is 15 residues.

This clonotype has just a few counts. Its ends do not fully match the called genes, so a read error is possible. The CDR3 sequence is CASGFGVAGADEQFF. DNA of the CDR3: TGTGCCAGCGGCTTCGGGGTAGCGGGAGCGGATGAGCAGTTCTTC. The rearrangement links TRBV7-9 to TRBJ2-5, with 9 bases matching TRBD2. The closer fit of TRBJ2-1 to the DNA end suggests the J call may be wrong. CDR3 size: 15 residues. The germline V gene has CDR1 SEHNR and CDR2 FQNEAQ (reference sequence).

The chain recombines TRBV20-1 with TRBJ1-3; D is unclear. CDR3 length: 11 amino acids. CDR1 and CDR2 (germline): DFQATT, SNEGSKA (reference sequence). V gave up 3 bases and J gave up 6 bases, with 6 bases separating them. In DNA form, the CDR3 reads TGCAGTGCTAGGGTCCTAAACACCATATATTTT. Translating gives CSARVLNTIYF.

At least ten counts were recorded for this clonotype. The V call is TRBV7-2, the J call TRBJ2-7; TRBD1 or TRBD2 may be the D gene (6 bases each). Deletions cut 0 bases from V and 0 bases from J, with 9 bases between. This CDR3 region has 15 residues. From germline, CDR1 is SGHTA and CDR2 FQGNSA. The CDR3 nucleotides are TGTGCCAGCAGCTTAGCCGGGGGCAACTCCTACGAGCAGTACTTC. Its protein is CASSLAGGNSYEQYF.

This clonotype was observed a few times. CDR3 DNA: TGTGCCACCAGTGATCGTCCCCGACAGGGCGGGGAGTTCAATGAGCAGTTCTTC. Its protein product is CATSDRPRQGGEFNEQFF. The chain is built from TRBV24-1 and TRBJ2-5; D may be TRBD1 (7 bases). The last part of the DNA fits TRBJ2-1 better; the J call may be wrong. The germline V gene encodes CDR1 KGHDR and CDR2 SFDVKD. This CDR3 has 18 amino acids.

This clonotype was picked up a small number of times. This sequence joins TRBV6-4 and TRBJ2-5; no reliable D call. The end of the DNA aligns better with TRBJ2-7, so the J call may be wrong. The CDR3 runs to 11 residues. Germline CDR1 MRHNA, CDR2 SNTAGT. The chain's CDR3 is CASSDSGEQYF. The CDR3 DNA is TGTGCCAGCAGTGACTCGGGCGAGCAGTACTTC.

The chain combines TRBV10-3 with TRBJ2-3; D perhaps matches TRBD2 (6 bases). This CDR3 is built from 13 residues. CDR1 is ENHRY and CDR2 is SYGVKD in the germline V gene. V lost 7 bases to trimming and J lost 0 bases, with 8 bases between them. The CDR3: CAIKEGSTDTQYF. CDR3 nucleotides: TGTGCCATCAAGGAGGGAAGCACAGATACGCAGTATTTT.